These 20 T cell receptor beta chains came from one sample sequenced in a study of TIL therapy for anti-PD-1-resistant metastatic lung cancer. The libraries were made with immunoSEQ v3. Profiled with immunoSEQ multiplex PCR; TCRdb holds only in-frame clones, not every one. The data show approximately 53,000 clones, with less than 80% seen just once and 4% to 5.5% held by the top ten. Time point described: pre-treatment sample, taken before nivolumab and TIL therapy. The specimen comprised blood, sampled at baseline. These receptor sequences come from a woman between 25 and 80 years old with non-small cell lung cancer.

This clone occurred once. The rearrangement links TRBV6-6 to TRBJ1-1; 7 bases fit TRBD1. Germline loops: CDR1 MNHNY, CDR2 SVGAGI (reference sequence). Trimming at V came to 6 bases and at J to 5 bases, leaving 12 bases not matched to a gene. The CDR3 totals 15 residues. The chain's CDR3 is CASSQSGRGRTEAFF. CDR3 coding DNA: TGTGCCAGCAGCCAGAGTGGTAGGGGGCGAACTGAAGCTTTCTTT.

This rearrangement joins TRBV15 to TRBJ2-7; no clear D gene. Trimming cost V 3 bases and J 3 bases, with 6 bases left between them. Per germline, CDR1 LNHNV and CDR2 YYDKDF (reference sequence). CDR3 length equals 12 residues. CDR3 sequence (DNA): TGTGCCACCAGCAGGTTGGGCTACGAGCAGTACTTC. Amino acids: CATSRLGYEQYF.

This chain connects TRBV18 to TRBJ1-2, with D unresolved. CDR1 is KGHSH, CDR2 LQKENI, per germline. V lost 3 bases, J lost 4 bases, and 21 bases lay in between. This CDR3 region has 17 residues. The CDR3 coding sequence is TGTGCCAGCTCACCGGGATCCCCCACAGAGAGGACCTATGGCTACACCTTC. It translates to CASSPGSPTERTYGYTF.

The chain couples TRBV2 to TRBJ2-5, with 11 bases that match TRBD2. In germline, CDR1 is SNHLY, CDR2 FYNNEI. The ends lost 6 bases at V and 2 bases at J; junction bases unmatched: 5. This CDR3 is 15 amino acids long. The CDR3 DNA follows: TGTGCCAGCAGGGAGACTAGCGGGGCGCAAGAGACCCAGTACTTC. It yields the protein CASRETSGAQETQYF.

This chain uses TRBV5-1 with TRBJ2-7, with TRBD2 as a possible D gene (6 bases). The germline V and J ends were trimmed by 0 bases and 5 bases, with 15 bases remaining between them. The CDR3 is made up of 15 amino acids. Germline V gene lookup returns CDR1 SGHRS and CDR2 YFSETQ. CDR3: CASSLEGGRKHEQYF. The CDR3 bases are TGCGCCAGCAGCTTGGAGGGAGGAAGGAAACACGAGCAGTACTTC. Full variable domain (outside the CDR3, taken from reference TRBV5-1 and TRBJ2-7): KAGVTQTPRYLIKTRGQQVTLSCSPISGHRSVSWYQQTPGQGLQFLFEYFSETQRNKGNFPGRFSGRQFSNSRSEMNVSTLELGDSALYLCASSLEGGRKHEQYFGPGTRLTVT.

The V gene is TRBV4-1, the J gene TRBJ2-3; the match to TRBD2 covers 7 bases. Germline V gene data show CDR1 as MGHRA and CDR2 as YSYEKL. The CDR3 covers 18 residues. V lost 2 bases and J lost 4; bases outside the gene matches: 15. The CDR3 loop reads CASSQTLGPSGRPDTQYF. The CDR3 DNA is TGCGCCAGCAGCCAAACCTTGGGGCCTAGCGGCCGCCCAGATACGCAGTATTTT.

V is TRBV7-2 and J is TRBJ2-1, with 9 bases matching TRBD1. The CDR3 is 14 amino acids. Germline trimming cut 5 bases from V and 5 bases from J; bases unmatched to any gene: 4. Germline values: CDR1 SGHTA, CDR2 FQGNSA. The CDR3 here is CASSRDRANNEQFF. The DNA of the CDR3 is TGTGCCAGCAGCCGGGACAGGGCTAACAATGAGCAGTTCTTC.

The chain has TRBV6-1 and TRBJ1-2, with D uncertain. The CDR3 contains 11 residues. Germline V gives CDR1 MNHNS, CDR2 SASEGT. With 5 bases removed from V and 0 bases from J, the gap between germline ends came to 1 base. This chain's CDR3 is CASSPNYGYTF. CDR3 DNA sequence: TGTGCCAGCAGTCCTAACTATGGCTACACCTTC.

The genes are TRBV29-1 and TRBJ2-7, with TRBD1 identical over 10 bases. This CDR3 is 14 amino acids long. Germline V lookup: CDR1 SQVTM, CDR2 ANQGSEA. The ends lost 7 bases at V and 7 bases at J; junction bases unmatched: 13. The CDR3 bases are TGCAGCGCCAACCCGGGACAGGGGTCGGGGGAGCAGTACTTC. This codes for CSANPGQGSGEQYF.

This chain links TRBV27 with TRBJ2-2; TRBD2 is a possible D gene (6 bases). This CDR3 has 16 residues. Germline V gene lookup returns CDR1 MNHEY and CDR2 SMNVEV (reference sequence). V lost 2 bases and J lost 4, with 14 bases in between. The CDR3 nucleotides read TGTGCCAGCAGTTTAGGCCGGAGGGGATTCACCGGGGAGCTGTTTTTT. This gives the protein CASSLGRRGFTGELFF.

The chain is built from TRBV7-2 and TRBJ2-7; TRBD1 aligns across 12 bases. Per germline, CDR1 SGHTA and CDR2 FQGNSA. V shed 5 bases and J 2 bases; nucleotides not matched to a gene: 4. This CDR3 spans 15 amino acids. The CDR3: CASSPGQGAPYEQYF. The CDR3 bases are TGTGCCAGCAGCCCGGGACAGGGGGCTCCCTACGAGCAGTACTTC.

The rearrangement joins TRBV15 to TRBJ1-1; no definite D call. There are 15 residues in the CDR3. The V gene lost 2 bases and the J gene lost 3 bases, with 13 bases spanning the gap. Germline V lookup: CDR1 LNHNV, CDR2 YYDKDF (reference sequence). CDR3 protein: CATSRTSTDDTEAFF. In DNA, the CDR3 is TGTGCCACCAGCAGAACCAGCACGGATGACACTGAAGCTTTCTTT.

V is TRBV2 and J is TRBJ2-5; 9 bases line up with TRBD2. V lost 5 bases and J lost 5; bases outside the gene matches: 12. This CDR3 has 16 amino acids. CDR1 SNHLY and CDR2 FYNNEI come from the germline V gene. In DNA form, the CDR3 reads TGTGCCAGCAGTAAGCGGGAGGTCTTACTCGGGGAGACCCAGTACTTC. Its protein is CASSKREVLLGETQYF.

The chain links TRBV19 to TRBJ1-2; D might be TRBD1 (6 bases). Trimming stripped 4 bases from V and 3 bases from J, with 15 bases between. CDR1 is LNHDA and CDR2 is SQIVND in the germline V gene (reference sequence). The CDR3 runs 15 residues. The CDR3 coding sequence is TGTGCCAGTAGTAACCGCCCAGGGGTGGACTATGGCTACACCTTC. This sequence encodes CASSNRPGVDYGYTF.

The chain combines TRBV29-1 with TRBJ2-3, with a tentative D call TRBD2 (5 bases). The CDR3 loop spans 13 amino acids. Germline V gene sequence: CDR1 SQVTM, CDR2 ANQGSEA. Between the trimmed V and J ends, which lost 3 bases and 1 base, there was a span of 8 bases. DNA of the CDR3: TGCAGCGTTGATGAGGGAGGCACAGATACGCAGTATTTT. This codes for CSVDEGGTDTQYF.

This chain connects TRBV5-1 to TRBJ1-1; a possible D gene is TRBD1 (5 bases). Deletions cut 5 bases from V and 1 base from J, with 12 bases between. Germline V lookup: CDR1 SGHRS, CDR2 YFSETQ. This CDR3 has 14 amino acids. CDR3 residues: CASSRRGENTEAFF. CDR3 DNA: TGCGCCAGCAGTAGGCGAGGGGAGAACACTGAAGCTTTCTTT. Supplemented by reference TRBV5-1 and TRBJ1-1, the full variable domain reads KAGVTQTPRYLIKTRGQQVTLSCSPISGHRSVSWYQQTPGQGLQFLFEYFSETQRNKGNFPGRFSGRQFSNSRSEMNVSTLELGDSALYLCASSRRGENTEAFFGQGTRLTVV.

The chain carries TRBV6-5 and TRBJ2-7, with a tentative D call TRBD2 (6 bases). CDR1 is MNHEY and CDR2 is SVGAGI in the germline V gene. Trimming left V 6 bases short and J 0 bases short, with 9 bases between. The CDR3 loop spans 13 amino acids. The CDR3 reads CASSFGGSYEQYF. CDR3 DNA sequence: TGTGCCAGCAGCTTCGGGGGCTCCTACGAGCAGTACTTC.

The gene calls are TRBV6-5 and TRBJ2-3; possibly TRBD1 for D (6 bases). CDR3 length equals 12 residues. Germline V gives CDR1 MNHEY, CDR2 SVGAGI. V lost 5 bases to trimming and J lost 8 bases, with 11 bases between them. The CDR3 reads CASSHRGITQYF. For the CDR3, the DNA is TGTGCCAGCAGTCATAGGGGGATTACGCAGTATTTT.

V and J are TRBV4-1 and TRBJ2-3; a possible D gene is TRBD2 (5 bases). Germline V gives CDR1 MGHRA, CDR2 YSYEKL. V gave up 3 bases and J gave up 6 bases, with 22 bases separating them. The CDR3 is made up of 17 amino acids. For the CDR3, the DNA is TGCGCCAGCAGCCACACCCCAAACGGCCCAGCGGCTGATACGCAGTATTTT. Translating gives CASSHTPNGPAADTQYF.

This clone was observed a handful of times. This chain links TRBV10-3 with TRBJ1-2, with a weak D call TRBD1 (6 bases). The CDR3 consists of 14 residues. The germline V gene encodes CDR1 ENHRY and CDR2 SYGVKD. Trimming removed 2 bases at V and 6 bases at J, with 13 bases between. As DNA, the CDR3 is TGTGCCATCAGTGAGAGGGCAGGGGAAGATGGCTACACCTTC. This encodes CAISERAGEDGYTF.